This entry lists 31 T cell receptor beta chains sequenced from one sample in a study of cytomegalovirus exposure and HLA in healthy donors. PCR primers comprised 60 Vbeta and 13 Jbeta primers. The method was immunoSEQ multiplex PCR; TCRdb's version includes in-frame clones alone and lacks a portion of them. The top ten hold under 7.5% of the sample, which has about 150,000 clones, roughly 82% seen once. Sequencing input: PBMCs. These receptors were collected from a woman in her 50s in good health and CMV-seropositive.

There are a few counts of this clone. The genes are TRBV6-1 and TRBJ2-1; 10 bases are shared with TRBD2. Germline lookup yields CDR1 MNHNS and CDR2 SASEGT. The CDR3 is 15 residues long. The junction had 5 bases not matched to a gene; V was cut back by 3 bases and J by 6 bases. CDR3 in amino acids: CASSESGGVFNEQFF. In nucleotides, the CDR3 is TGTGCCAGCAGTGAGAGCGGGGGGGTATTCAATGAGCAGTTCTTC.

In this sample, this clone turned up a few times. This chain connects TRBV5-6 to TRBJ2-2, with 9 bases aligning to TRBD2. The trim removed 1 base at V and 5 bases at J, leaving 6 bases unmatched. Germline loops: CDR1 SGHDT, CDR2 YYEEEE. This CDR3 has 16 residues. In nucleotides, the CDR3 is TGTGCCAGCAGCTTGTGGTCGACTAGCGGTACCGGGGAGCTGTTTTTT. It is translated as CASSLWSTSGTGELFF. The variable domain in full, completed from reference TRBV5-6 and TRBJ2-2, reads DAGVTQSPTHLIKTRGQQVTLRCSPKSGHDTVSWYQQALGQGPQFIFQYYEEEERQRGNFPDRFSGHQFPNYSSELNVNALLLGDSALYLCASSLWSTSGTGELFFGEGSRLTVL.

The V call is TRBV28, the J call TRBJ2-3; TRBD1 aligns across 12 bases. V shed 5 bases and J 5 bases; nucleotides not matched to a gene: 8. The germline gives CDR1 MDHEN, CDR2 SYDVKM. The CDR3 has 16 amino acids. CDR3 DNA: TGTGCCAGCAGTCTAGGGGGACAGGGGGCTGAAGATACGCAGTATTTT. It is translated as CASSLGGQGAEDTQYF.

The gene calls are TRBV29-1 and TRBJ1-5; possible D gene TRBD1, 6 bases. CDR3 length: 13 residues. Trimming shortened V by 2 bases and J by 6 bases, and 11 bases separated the two germline ends. CDR1 and CDR2 (germline): SQVTM, ANQGSEA. CDR3: CSVEQGPSQPQHF. The CDR3 DNA reads TGCAGCGTTGAACAGGGGCCAAGTCAGCCCCAGCATTTT.

The chain couples TRBV21-1 to TRBJ2-7; the table's TRBD1 call for D was not verified on the DNA. TRBV21-1 is annotated as a pseudogene. The CDR3 totals 12 residues. The CDR3: CASSSDRYEQYF. CDR3 sequence (DNA): TGTGCCAGCTCTAGTGACAGGTACGAGCAGTACTTC.

This clone was found a few times. CDR3 sequence: CASSGSLSGVTEAFF. The CDR3 DNA is TGTGCCAGCAGCGGGAGCCTCAGCGGCGTCACTGAAGCTTTCTTT. The rearrangement uses TRBV5-6 and TRBJ1-1; D is undetermined. This CDR3 spans 15 amino acids. V was trimmed by 4 bases and J by 4 bases, leaving 17 bases between them. CDR1 SGHDT and CDR2 YYEEEE come from the germline V gene. The full variable domain, completed using reference TRBV5-6 and TRBJ1-1, is DAGVTQSPTHLIKTRGQQVTLRCSPKSGHDTVSWYQQALGQGPQFIFQYYEEEERQRGNFPDRFSGHQFPNYSSELNVNALLLGDSALYLCASSGSLSGVTEAFFGQGTRLTVV.

This sequence joins TRBV29-1 and TRBJ2-5; D unresolved. V lost 7 bases and J 5 bases, leaving 14 bases between the germline ends. The germline gives CDR1 SQVTM, CDR2 ANQGSEA. CDR3 length equals 12 residues. The DNA for the CDR3 is TGCAGCGGGAACAGTCTTGGGGAGACCCAGTACTTC. It specifies CSGNSLGETQYF.

The chain couples TRBV15 to TRBJ2-3, with D possibly TRBD2 on 5 matching bases. Trimming cost V 0 bases and J 0 bases, with 10 bases left between them. This CDR3 is built from 16 residues. Germline-derived CDR1 and CDR2 are LNHNV and YYDKDF (reference sequence). The CDR3 loop reads CATSREAELSTDTQYF. In nucleotides, the CDR3 is TGTGCCACCAGCAGAGAAGCGGAACTTAGCACAGATACGCAGTATTTT.

The chain is built from TRBV15 and TRBJ2-7; D possibly corresponds to TRBD1 (6 bases). The CDR3 covers 15 residues. With 0 bases removed from V and 2 bases from J, the gap between germline ends came to 11 bases. Germline lookup yields CDR1 LNHNV and CDR2 YYDKDF (reference sequence). The CDR3, as DNA: TGTGCCACCAGCAGAGATTTACAGGGTACCTACGAGCAGTACTTC. As protein: CATSRDLQGTYEQYF.

The rearrangement links TRBV19 to TRBJ2-1; 8 nucleotides agree with TRBD1. Per germline, CDR1 LNHDA and CDR2 SQIVND (reference sequence). The CDR3 is made up of 15 amino acids. After removal of 0 bases from V and 5 bases from J, the junction contained 3 bases not matched to a gene. This CDR3 is CASSIDRGLHNEQFF. The CDR3 coding sequence is TGTGCCAGTAGTATAGACAGGGGGCTACACAATGAGCAGTTCTTC.

This rearrangement joins TRBV5-1 to TRBJ2-1; D is ambiguous. Germline lookup yields CDR1 SGHRS and CDR2 YFSETQ. The CDR3 runs 11 residues. Trimming shortened V by 4 bases and J by 8 bases, and 7 bases separated the two germline ends. In DNA, the CDR3 is TGCGCCAGCAGCGTAGAGTATGAGCAGTTCTTC. Amino acid sequence: CASSVEYEQFF.

The rearrangement links TRBV5-4 to TRBJ1-1; D is ambiguous. The CDR3 has 12 residues. Germline assignment: CDR1 SGHNT and CDR2 YYREEE (reference sequence). V was pared by 4 bases and J by 6 bases, with 10 bases between. CDR3 nucleotide sequence: TGTGCCAGCAGCCCGGGAGCCCCTGAAGCTTTCTTT. Its translation: CASSPGAPEAFF.

This chain links TRBV29-1 with TRBJ2-7, with D uncertain. With 0 bases removed from V and 6 bases from J, the gap between germline ends came to 9 bases. The CDR3 contains 12 residues. The germline V gene has CDR1 SQVTM and CDR2 ANQGSEA. The CDR3 DNA reads as TGCAGCGTTGAAGAAGTTCGAGGCGAGCAGTACTTC. It codes for CSVEEVRGEQYF.

This sequence joins TRBV19 and TRBJ1-4, with D tentatively TRBD1 (6 bases). The CDR3 is 17 amino acids. Trimming took 6 bases from V and 0 from J, leaving 17 bases between them. Germline assignment: CDR1 LNHDA and CDR2 SQIVND (reference sequence). For the CDR3, the DNA is TGTGCCAGTAGCTCCAGGGGATCCCAAGCAACTAATGAAAAACTGTTTTTT. Protein sequence: CASSSRGSQATNEKLFF.

This clone has a single count. The chain links TRBV6-6 to TRBJ2-7; 8 positions agree with TRBD1. CDR1 is MNHNY and CDR2 is SVGAGI in the germline V gene (reference sequence). The CDR3 consists of 15 residues. J lost 4 bases, V lost 4 bases, and 9 bases had no gene match. CDR3 DNA: TGTGCCAGCAGTTCAGGACAGGGTTACTGGTACGAGCAGTACTTC. Its protein product is CASSSGQGYWYEQYF.

The V and J genes are TRBV6-1 and TRBJ2-7; tentative D call: TRBD1 (6 bases). The CDR3 totals 14 residues. Germline CDR1 and CDR2: MNHNS and SASEGT. Trimming removed 7 bases from V and 0 bases from J, with 13 bases in between. In nucleotides, the CDR3 is TGTGCCAGCAACCAGGGGTTTCTCTCCTACGAGCAGTACTTC. It yields the protein CASNQGFLSYEQYF.

The chain recombines TRBV7-9 with TRBJ2-7, with TRBD1 matching over 12 bases. Germline V gives CDR1 SEHNR, CDR2 FQNEAQ (reference sequence). The CDR3 is 16 residues long. V gave up 4 bases and J gave up 5 bases; unmatched junction bases: 9. The CDR3 loop is CASSSGDRGRNNEQYF. The CDR3, as DNA: TGTGCCAGCAGCTCCGGGGACAGGGGGCGCAACAACGAGCAGTACTTC. The full variable domain, its missing parts supplied by reference TRBV7-9 and TRBJ2-7, is DTGVSQNPRHKITKRGQNVTFRCDPISEHNRLYWYRQTLGQGPEFLTYFQNEAQLEKSRLLSDRFSAERPKGSFSTLEIQRTEQGDSAMYLCASSSGDRGRNNEQYFGPGTRLTVT.

Turning to this clone: This sample also contains other DNA sequences that code for the same CDR3. This chain uses TRBV7-2 with TRBJ1-1, with D unclear. Trimming pared 5 bases from V and 1 base from J, leaving 8 bases between. This CDR3 has 13 residues. Germline V lookup: CDR1 SGHTA, CDR2 FQGNSA. The CDR3 sequence is CASSLQENTEAFF. The CDR3 bases are TGTGCCAGCAGCCTTCAGGAGAACACTGAAGCTTTCTTT.

The chain employs TRBV4-2 and TRBJ2-3; 7 nucleotides agree with TRBD2. This CDR3 has 16 residues. Germline-derived CDR1 and CDR2 are LGHNA and YNFKEQ. Trimming took 0 bases from V and 3 from J; bases not matched to a gene: 6. The CDR3 nucleotides are TGTGCCAGCAGCCAAGAGTCGGGGGGTGCTACAGATACGCAGTATTTT. Its protein product is CASSQESGGATDTQYF.

The chain has TRBV10-1 and TRBJ2-7; tentatively, D is TRBD2 (6 bases). This CDR3 contains 10 residues. Germline assignment: CDR1 WNHNN and CDR2 SYGVQD (reference sequence). V lost 11 bases and J lost 6, with 11 bases in between. The CDR3 reads CAEGGGEQYF. The CDR3 nucleotides are TGCGCCGAGGGAGGAGGCGAGCAGTACTTC.

The chain uses TRBV7-6 and TRBJ2-1, with TRBD2 matching over 12 bases. The CDR3 has 17 residues. CDR1 is SGHVS and CDR2 is FNYEAQ in the germline V gene. V lost 3 bases and J lost 7; bases outside the gene matches: 10. The CDR3 reads CASSFGLAGPLGNEQFF. CDR3 DNA: TGTGCCAGCAGCTTTGGACTAGCGGGGCCGCTGGGTAATGAGCAGTTCTTC.

The V call is TRBV6-5, the J call TRBJ2-7, with TRBD2 as a possible D gene (5 bases). With 11 bases removed from V and 4 bases from J, the gap between germline ends came to 24 bases. Germline V CDR1 and CDR2: MNHEY, SVGAGI. The CDR3 loop spans 15 amino acids. Here the CDR3 reads CAGTPGSAADYEQYF. The CDR3 DNA reads TGTGCCGGCACCCCCGGGTCGGCAGCGGATTACGAGCAGTACTTC.

The gene calls are TRBV9 and TRBJ2-1, with D unresolved. This CDR3 is built from 13 residues. The V end lost 0 bases, the J end lost 10 bases, and 11 bases lay between the germline ends. Germline assignment: CDR1 SGDLS and CDR2 YYNGEE. The CDR3 sequence is CASSVATSEEQFF. The CDR3 nucleotides are TGTGCCAGCAGCGTAGCTACGAGTGAGGAGCAGTTCTTC.

On this clone itself: The identical CDR3 is also encoded by other nucleotide sequences in the sample. V is TRBV4-1 and J is TRBJ1-1; D possibly corresponds to TRBD1 (5 bases). In germline, CDR1 is MGHRA, CDR2 YSYEKL. Trimming removed 1 base from V and 6 bases from J, with 12 bases in between. The CDR3 consists of 14 residues. The CDR3, as DNA: TGCGCCAGCAGCCAAGCCGGGACGGGGGCTGAAGCTTTCTTT. It encodes CASSQAGTGAEAFF.

The V call is TRBV10-2, the J call TRBJ2-3; 10 bases agree with TRBD2. The CDR3 length is 17 residues. Germline CDR1 is WSHSY and CDR2 is SAAADI. V was pared by 3 bases and J by 0 bases, with 6 bases of the junction left unmatched. The CDR3 nucleotides are TGCGCCAGCAGTGAAAGCGGGGGGGCCTCTAGCACAGATACGCAGTATTTT. This translates into CASSESGGASSTDTQYF.

The rearrangement joins TRBV9 to TRBJ1-2; the D gene is possibly TRBD1 (6 bases). V was shortened by 1 base and J by 8 bases, with 12 bases between the two germline ends. In germline, CDR1 is SGDLS, CDR2 YYNGEE. CDR3 length: 13 amino acids. This CDR3 reads CASSVLKTGGYTF. The DNA of the CDR3 is TGTGCCAGCAGCGTATTGAAGACAGGCGGCTACACCTTC.

The chain carries TRBV11-1 and TRBJ1-1; the match to TRBD1 covers 7 bases. V lost 5 bases, J lost 11 bases, and 8 bases stayed unmatched. The CDR3 runs to 12 residues. Germline V CDR1 and CDR2: SGHAT, FQDESV (reference sequence). As DNA, the CDR3 is TGTGCCAGCAGCCACGCGGGGACAGTGGCTTTCTTT. Residues: CASSHAGTVAFF.

CDR3 in DNA: TGTGCCAGCAGTGTGTCGGGGGGCTACAATGAGCAGTTCTTC. Translated: CASSVSGGYNEQFF. The rearrangement joins TRBV25-1 to TRBJ2-1, with 7 bases fitting TRBD2. CDR1 is MGHDK, CDR2 SYGVNS, per germline. V trimming: 4 bases; J trimming: 3 bases; junction bases outside the gene matches: 3. The CDR3 extends over 14 amino acids.

This clone came up a few times. The genes are TRBV10-3 and TRBJ2-1, with a tentative D call TRBD1 (5 bases). Per germline, CDR1 ENHRY and CDR2 SYGVKD. Trimming stripped 10 bases from V and 6 bases from J, with 19 bases between. The CDR3 is made up of 14 amino acids. CDR3 region: CATQKDRQPNEQFF. In DNA, the CDR3 is TGTGCCACACAGAAAGACAGACAGCCCAATGAGCAGTTCTTC.

The chain has TRBV6-6 and TRBJ1-1; D might be TRBD1 (6 bases). The length of the CDR3 is 15 residues. The V end was cut by 6 bases, the J end by 0 bases, with 14 bases between. Germline loops: CDR1 MNHNY, CDR2 SVGAGI (reference sequence). This CDR3 is CASRHREGVNTEAFF. CDR3 in DNA: TGTGCCAGCAGGCACAGGGAGGGGGTGAACACTGAAGCTTTCTTT.

The J gene is TRBJ2-7, the V gene TRBV29-1, with D maybe TRBD2 (5 bases). From germline, CDR1 is SQVTM and CDR2 ANQGSEA. The CDR3 covers 14 residues. Trimming stripped 7 bases from V and 1 base from J, with 17 bases between. This CDR3 is CSASAGRRSYEQYF. Here the CDR3 DNA reads TGCAGCGCCTCTGCGGGCAGACGATCCTACGAGCAGTACTTC.